The sequence of this T cell receptor beta chain was determined in a study of T cell repertoires in cytomegalovirus infection. General study results and limits: The study found HLA-C-restricted CMV-specific TCR beta clonotypes dominating the ex vivo response. Identification of carriers of CMV plus the relevant HLA was performed using cumulative public TCR beta family frequency.

This clonotype occurred a few times. Antigen unknown. The V gene end was trimmed by 3 bases and the J gene end by 0 bases; junction bases not matched to a gene: 4. Germline CDR1 reads SGHTA; CDR2 reads FQGNSA. The length of the CDR3 is 16 residues. TCRdb reanalysed the reads using MiXCR and keeps one entry per CDR3 protein. The sample yields fewer than 200,000 distinct CDR3 sequences, about a tenth seen once. This TCR derives from a human donor in good health (CMV status not recorded). Some clones in this sample may be carry-over from other donors' samples. This chain joins TRBV7-2 and TRBJ2-3, with 9 bases lining up with TRBD1. Specimen: PBMCs. In DNA, the CDR3 is TGTGCCAGCAGCTTGGGGACAGGGACTAGCACAGATACGCAGTATTTT. Its protein is CASSLGTGTSTDTQYF.